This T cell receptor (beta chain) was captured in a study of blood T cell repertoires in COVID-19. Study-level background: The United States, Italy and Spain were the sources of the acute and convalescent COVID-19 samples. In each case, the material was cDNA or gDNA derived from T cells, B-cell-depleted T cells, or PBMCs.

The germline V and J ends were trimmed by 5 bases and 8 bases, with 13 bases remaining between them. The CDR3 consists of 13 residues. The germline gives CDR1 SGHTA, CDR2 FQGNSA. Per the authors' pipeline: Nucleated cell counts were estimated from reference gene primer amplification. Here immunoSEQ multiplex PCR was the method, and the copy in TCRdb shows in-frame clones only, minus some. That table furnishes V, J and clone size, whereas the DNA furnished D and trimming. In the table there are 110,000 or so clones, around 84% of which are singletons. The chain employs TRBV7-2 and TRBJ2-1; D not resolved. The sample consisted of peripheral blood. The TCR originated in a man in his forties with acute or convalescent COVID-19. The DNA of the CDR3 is TGTGCCAGCAGCACCTACCTAGATGATGAGCAGTTCTTC. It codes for CASSTYLDDEQFF.